Presented here are 25 T cell receptor beta chains from one specimen sequenced in a study of T-cell memory formation after mild COVID-19. Each CDR3 protein gets one entry after TCRdb re-called the 5' RACE reads with MiXCR. This table has some 130,000 distinct CDR3 sequences, 5% to 6.5% appearing once. Sequences were obtained from PBMCs or a T cell subset sorted from them (not recorded which). These receptors came from an adult woman who had mild COVID-19 (a few samples of this study predate the infection). Cell type and time point are not known.

In its sample, this clonotype was seen many times. The J gene is TRBJ2-5, the V gene TRBV4-3, with D perhaps being TRBD1 or TRBD2 (5 bases each). CDR1 and CDR2 (germline): LGHNA, YSLEER. Trimming took off 4 bases at V and 5 bases at J, with 11 bases between the two ends. There are 13 residues in the CDR3. The CDR3 coding sequence is TGCGCCAGCAGCCTGAGGGGCACGGAGACCCAGTACTTC. It is translated as CASSLRGTETQYF.

The rearrangement links TRBV27 to TRBJ2-7; TRBD1 or TRBD2 may be the D gene (5 bases each). The germline V gene has CDR1 MNHEY and CDR2 SMNVEV (reference sequence). This CDR3 is built from 19 residues. V was shortened by 1 base and J by 2 bases, with 24 bases between the two germline ends. CDR3 DNA: TGTGCCAGCAGTTTATATCGATCGGCCCCGGGACGGTGGACCTACGAGCAGTACTTC. Its translation: CASSLYRSAPGRWTYEQYF.

In its sample, this clonotype was seen many times. J is TRBJ2-1 and V is TRBV3-1; D is uncertain. Germline-derived CDR1 and CDR2 are LGHDT and YNNKEL (reference sequence). V was shortened by 4 bases and J by 3 bases, with 7 bases between the two germline ends. The CDR3 consists of 13 residues. CDR3 nucleotides: TGTGCCAGCAGCCTGACCAGCTACAATGAGCAGTTCTTC. This codes for CASSLTSYNEQFF.

The chain is built from TRBV24-1 and TRBJ2-1; 15 bases are a match to TRBD2. CDR1 KGHDR and CDR2 SFDVKD come from the germline V gene. CDR3 length equals 20 residues. Unmatched junction bases numbered 11, after V lost 3 bases and J lost 3 bases. Here the CDR3 DNA reads TGTGCCACCAGTGATCGTGCCGGGACTAGCGGGAGGAGGGTCTACAATGAGCAGTTCTTC. As protein: CATSDRAGTSGRRVYNEQFF.

This clonotype was counted a few times. The chain couples TRBV12-3 or TRBV12-4 to TRBJ1-1; D is undetermined. V lost 5 bases to trimming and J lost 7 bases, with 14 bases between them. The CDR3 is 13 residues long. CDR3 loop: CASSLSGFLEAFF. In DNA, the CDR3 is TGTGCCAGCAGTCTATCGGGGTTCCTTGAAGCTTTCTTT.

The sample holds many counts of this clonotype. This sequence joins TRBV5-1 and TRBJ2-1; 9 bases map to TRBD1. The CDR3 is made up of 15 amino acids. CDR1 is SGHRS, CDR2 YFSETQ, per germline. Losses at the gene ends were 4 bases for V and 2 bases for J; bases not matched to a gene: 4. The CDR3 protein is CASSSGTGPYNEQFF. The CDR3 nucleotides read TGCGCCAGCAGCAGTGGGACAGGGCCCTACAATGAGCAGTTCTTC.

This clonotype was counted between two and nine times. The chain couples TRBV18 to TRBJ1-5; unclear D gene. From germline, CDR1 is KGHSH and CDR2 LQKENI. Trimming cost V 3 bases and J 5 bases, with 8 bases left between them. The CDR3 spans 13 residues. The CDR3, as DNA: TGTGCCAGCTCACCTACAGCAGATCAGCCCCAGCATTTT. Protein product: CASSPTADQPQHF.

CDR3 bases: TGTGCCACCAGTGACCCTGGACAGGGCAAAACCGGGGAGCTGTTTTTT. Amino acid sequence: CATSDPGQGKTGELFF. This chain uses TRBV24-1 with TRBJ2-2; 8 nucleotides agree with TRBD1. The CDR3 covers 16 residues. With V trimmed by 4 bases and J by 5 bases, 8 bases remained unmatched. Germline CDR1 KGHDR, CDR2 SFDVKD.

This clonotype was observed a handful of times. The chain uses TRBV12-3 or TRBV12-4 and TRBJ1-3; D gene ambiguous. The germline V and J ends were trimmed by 3 bases and 0 bases, with 3 bases remaining between them. CDR3 size: 13 residues. CDR3 nucleotides: TGTGCCAGCAGTTTCAGCTCTGGAAACACCATATATTTT. It translates to CASSFSSGNTIYF.

The table lists this clonotype with many counts. The CDR3 here is CSVEDRSGQPQHF. CDR3 in DNA: TGCAGCGTTGAAGACAGGTCGGGTCAGCCCCAGCATTTT. The chain links TRBV29-1 to TRBJ1-5; D not resolved. Germline V gene sequence: CDR1 SQVTM, CDR2 ANQGSEA. V shed 0 bases and J shed 6 bases, with 9 bases lying between them. This CDR3 comprises 13 residues.

This clonotype has a count of ten or more. The chain recombines TRBV11-1 with TRBJ2-3; D gene unclear. Trimming cost V 4 bases and J 2 bases, with 1 base left between them. The CDR3 has 11 residues. Germline CDR1 is SGHAT and CDR2 is FQDESV (reference sequence). The CDR3 loop reads CASSSTDTQYF. Written as DNA, the CDR3 is TGTGCCAGCAGCTCCACAGATACGCAGTATTTT.

The chain carries TRBV30 and TRBJ2-1, with D maybe TRBD2 (6 bases). The V end lost 1 base, the J end lost 0 bases, and 7 bases lay between the germline ends. Germline loops: CDR1 GTSNPN, CDR2 SVGIG (reference sequence). This CDR3 comprises 14 residues. CDR3 sequence reads: CAWSGGASYNEQFF. CDR3 coding DNA: TGTGCCTGGAGTGGCGGGGCCTCCTACAATGAGCAGTTCTTC.

On this clonotype itself: Compared with germline, one end of the junction differs, possibly owing to a read error. V gene TRBV7-9 combines with J gene TRBJ1-3; D is uncertain. The CDR3 is made up of 14 amino acids. From germline, CDR1 is SEHNR and CDR2 FQNEAQ (reference sequence). The CDR3 DNA reads TGTGACAGCAGCTTAACGGGGTCTGGAAACACCATATATTTT. Translated, it gives CDSSLTGSGNTIYF.

The gene calls are TRBV7-2 and TRBJ2-2; maybe TRBD1 (5 bases). Trimming cost V 5 bases and J 7 bases, with 17 bases left between them. The V gene's germline CDR1 is SGHTA and CDR2 FQGNSA. This CDR3 has 15 residues. CDR3 loop: CASSHLTQGVGELFF. The DNA for the CDR3 is TGTGCCAGCAGCCATCTGACCCAGGGCGTCGGGGAGCTGTTTTTT.

This clonotype was picked up a small number of times. The chain couples TRBV12-3 or TRBV12-4 to TRBJ2-2; the D is unclear. Between the trimmed V and J ends, which lost 7 bases and 6 bases, there was a span of 6 bases. This CDR3 is 11 amino acids long. The CDR3 sequence is CASNAPGELFF. The CDR3 region has the DNA TGTGCCAGCAACGCCCCCGGGGAGCTGTTTTTT.

This clonotype was seen at least ten times. The chain couples TRBV4-1 to TRBJ2-7; possible D gene TRBD1, 5 bases. Trimming took off 4 bases at V and 0 bases at J, with 10 bases between the two ends. The CDR3 loop spans 14 amino acids. The germline CDR1 and CDR2 sequences are MGHRA and YSYEKL. The CDR3 spells CASSPDGHSYEQYF. CDR3 sequence (DNA): TGCGCCAGCAGCCCCGACGGACACTCCTACGAGCAGTACTTC.

This sequence joins TRBV24-1 and TRBJ2-2; either TRBD1 or TRBD2 may supply D (5 bases each). Between the trimmed V and J ends, which lost 2 bases and 0 bases, there was a span of 9 bases. CDR1 is KGHDR and CDR2 is SFDVKD in the germline V gene. The CDR3 contains 16 residues. The CDR3 loop is CATSDWKGPNTGELFF. The DNA for the CDR3 is TGTGCCACCAGTGATTGGAAGGGACCGAACACCGGGGAGCTGTTTTTT.

This clonotype was recorded a few times. CDR3 nucleotides: TGCAGTGCTAGAATGGGGGCAGCCAGGTCAGTCGAGCAGTACTTC. This encodes CSARMGAARSVEQYF. The V and J genes are TRBV20-1 and TRBJ2-7, with a weak D call TRBD1 (6 bases). The CDR3 consists of 15 residues. V lost 2 bases, J lost 6 bases, and 20 bases lay in between. Per the germline V gene, CDR1 is DFQATT and CDR2 is SNEGSKA (reference sequence).

The V and J genes are TRBV7-9 and TRBJ2-7; 12 positions agree with TRBD2. V dropped 1 base and J dropped 0; count of bases not matched to a gene: 10. Germline V CDR1 and CDR2: SEHNR, FQNEAQ (reference sequence). The CDR3 loop spans 19 amino acids. CDR3 loop: CASSLVRLAGAITSYEQYF. The CDR3 coding sequence is TGTGCCAGCAGCTTAGTCCGACTAGCGGGGGCTATAACCTCCTACGAGCAGTACTTC.

This clonotype was seen at least ten times. The CDR3 DNA reads as TGCAGTGCTGGACCTGGGACTAGGGAACAAGAGACCCAGTACTTC. It is translated as CSAGPGTREQETQYF. The genes are TRBV20-1 and TRBJ2-5; 8 nucleotides line up with TRBD2. There are 15 residues in the CDR3. Germline CDR1 and CDR2: DFQATT and SNEGSKA (reference sequence). J was trimmed by 2 bases and V by 5 bases; bases with no gene match: 10.

This clonotype was observed a few times. The rearrangement joins TRBV25-1 to TRBJ2-1, with 14 nucleotides matching TRBD2. The CDR3 contains 18 residues. Germline CDR1 reads MGHDK; CDR2 reads SYGVNS. Trimming removed 3 bases from V and 3 bases from J; junction bases left unmatched: 7. This CDR3 is CASSDPGLAGENYNEQFF. The CDR3 nucleotides are TGTGCCAGCAGTGACCCGGGACTAGCGGGAGAGAACTACAATGAGCAGTTCTTC. The variable domain in full, completed from reference TRBV25-1 and TRBJ2-1, reads EADIYQTPRYLVIGTGKKITLECSQTMGHDKMYWYQQDPGMELHLIHYSYGVNSTEKGDLSSESTVSRIRTEHFPLTLESARPSHTSQYLCASSDPGLAGENYNEQFFGPGTRLTVL.

The table lists this clonotype with many counts. The chain couples TRBV7-2 to TRBJ2-1, with D maybe TRBD2 (6 bases). There are 15 residues in the CDR3. Germline-derived CDR1 and CDR2 are SGHTA and FQGNSA. Trimming cost V 2 bases and J 6 bases, with 14 bases left between them. CDR3 amino acids: CASSLQTSWGNEQFF. CDR3 bases: TGTGCCAGCAGCTTACAAACTAGCTGGGGCAATGAGCAGTTCTTC.

The sample holds many counts of this clonotype. The chain combines TRBV20-1 with TRBJ2-1, with 7 positions matching TRBD1. Trimming took 5 bases from V and 3 from J; bases not matched to a gene: 7. Germline V gene sequence: CDR1 DFQATT, CDR2 SNEGSKA (reference sequence). The CDR3 is made up of 14 amino acids. Here the CDR3 reads CSAGNRGNYNEQFF. The CDR3 DNA follows: TGCAGTGCTGGCAACAGGGGAAACTACAATGAGCAGTTCTTC.

This clonotype occurred a few times. V and J are TRBV30 and TRBJ2-2; either TRBD1 or TRBD2 may supply D (5 bases each). V was trimmed by 0 bases and J by 4 bases, leaving 9 bases between them. Germline V CDR1 and CDR2: GTSNPN, SVGIG (reference sequence). The CDR3 spans 14 residues. The CDR3 is CAWSVGTFTGELFF. CDR3 DNA: TGTGCCTGGAGTGTAGGGACCTTCACCGGGGAGCTGTTTTTT.

The chain employs TRBV5-4 and TRBJ1-1; 11 nucleotides align to TRBD1. Looked up from germline, CDR1 is SGHNT and CDR2 is YYREEE (reference sequence). V gave up 2 bases and J gave up 0 bases; unmatched junction bases: 3. CDR3 length equals 16 residues. In DNA, the CDR3 is TGTGCCAGCAGCTTTCGGACAGGGGGCATGAACACTGAAGCTTTCTTT. Translating gives CASSFRTGGMNTEAFF. Complete variable domain (other parts from reference TRBV5-4 and TRBJ1-1): ETGVTQSPTHLIKTRGQQVTLRCSSQSGHNTVSWYQQALGQGPQFIFQYYREEENGRGNFPPRFSGLQFPNYSSELNVNALELDDSALYLCASSFRTGGMNTEAFFGQGTRLTVV.